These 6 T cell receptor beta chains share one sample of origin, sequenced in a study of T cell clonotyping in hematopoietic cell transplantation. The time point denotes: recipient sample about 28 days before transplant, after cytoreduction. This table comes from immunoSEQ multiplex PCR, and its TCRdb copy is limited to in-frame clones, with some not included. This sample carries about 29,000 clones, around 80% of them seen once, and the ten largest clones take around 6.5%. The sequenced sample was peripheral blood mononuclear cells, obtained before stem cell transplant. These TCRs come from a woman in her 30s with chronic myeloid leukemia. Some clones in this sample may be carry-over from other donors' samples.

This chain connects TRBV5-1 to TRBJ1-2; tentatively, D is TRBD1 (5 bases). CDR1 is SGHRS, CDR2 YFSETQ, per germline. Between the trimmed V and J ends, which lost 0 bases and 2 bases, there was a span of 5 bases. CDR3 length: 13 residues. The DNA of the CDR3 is TGCGCCAGCAGCTTGGGGGGGAACTATGGCTACACCTTC. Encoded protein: CASSLGGNYGYTF.

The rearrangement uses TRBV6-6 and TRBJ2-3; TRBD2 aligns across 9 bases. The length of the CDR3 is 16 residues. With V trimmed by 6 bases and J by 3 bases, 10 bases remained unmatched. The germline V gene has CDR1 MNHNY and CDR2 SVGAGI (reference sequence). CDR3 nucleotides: TGTGCCAGCAGCCCTCGCGGGCTAGCGGGGACAGATACGCAGTATTTT. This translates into CASSPRGLAGTDTQYF.

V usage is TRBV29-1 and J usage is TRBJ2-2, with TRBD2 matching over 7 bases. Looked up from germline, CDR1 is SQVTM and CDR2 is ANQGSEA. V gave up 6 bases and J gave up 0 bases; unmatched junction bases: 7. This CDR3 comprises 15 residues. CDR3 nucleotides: TGCAGCGTCGTAGCGGGCCCACCGAACACCGGGGAGCTGTTTTTT. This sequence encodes CSVVAGPPNTGELFF.

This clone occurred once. For the CDR3, the DNA is TGTGCCACGACGGGGAACACTGAAGCTTTCTTT. It is translated as CATTGNTEAFF. The chain employs TRBV25-1 and TRBJ1-1; D is ambiguous. Germline CDR1 is MGHDK and CDR2 is SYGVNS. This CDR3 is built from 11 residues. Trimming removed 10 bases at V and 1 base at J, with 7 bases between.

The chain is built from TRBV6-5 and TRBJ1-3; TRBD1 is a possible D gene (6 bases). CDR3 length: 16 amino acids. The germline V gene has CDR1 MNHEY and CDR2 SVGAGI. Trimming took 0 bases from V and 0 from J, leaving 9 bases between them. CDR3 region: CASSYSQGFSGNTIYF. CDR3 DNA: TGTGCCAGCAGTTACTCACAGGGCTTCTCTGGAAACACCATATATTTT.

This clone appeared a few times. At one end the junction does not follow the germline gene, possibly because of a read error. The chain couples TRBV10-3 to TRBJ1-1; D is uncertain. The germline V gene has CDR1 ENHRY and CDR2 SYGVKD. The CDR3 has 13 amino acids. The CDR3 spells CAIRGPGNAEAFF. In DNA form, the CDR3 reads TGTGCCATCAGGGGTCCGGGGAACGCTGAAGCTTTCTTT.